This T cell receptor beta chain was observed in a study of blood T cell repertoires in COVID-19. Study in general: COVID-19 samples collected from the United States, Italy and Spain covered acute and convalescent phases. PBMCs, B-cell-depleted T cells, or T cells were the source of the cDNA or gDNA that made up the material.

Authors' processing steps: Reference gene primer amplification gave nucleated cell count estimates. Clones were read by immunoSEQ multiplex PCR, and TCRdb kept only the in-frame ones, dropping some. For V, J and clone size, that table is used; D and trimming come from the DNA. The top ten hold under 0.75% of the sample, which has more than 150,000 clones, around 80% seen once. The material sequenced was peripheral blood. The sequence was collected from a man aged 55 to 70 with acute or convalescent COVID-19.

CDR3 DNA: TGTGCCAGCAGAGGGACAGACTATGGCTACACCTTC. It yields the protein CASRGTDYGYTF. The V and J genes are TRBV12-3 or TRBV12-4 and TRBJ1-2, with 7 bases lining up with TRBD1. Trimming took 6 bases from V and 3 from J; bases not matched to a gene: 1. The CDR3 length is 12 residues.